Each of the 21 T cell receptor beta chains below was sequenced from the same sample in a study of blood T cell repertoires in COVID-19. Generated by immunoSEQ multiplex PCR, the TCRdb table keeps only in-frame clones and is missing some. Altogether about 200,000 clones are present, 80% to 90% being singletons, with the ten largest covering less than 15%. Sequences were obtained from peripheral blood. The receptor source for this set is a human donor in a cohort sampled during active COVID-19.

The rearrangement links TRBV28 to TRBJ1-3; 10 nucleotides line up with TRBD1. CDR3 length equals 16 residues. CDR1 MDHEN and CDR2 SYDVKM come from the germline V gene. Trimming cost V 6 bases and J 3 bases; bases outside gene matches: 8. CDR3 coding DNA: TGTGCCAGCAGGAATCCCGGGACAGGGGTTGGAAACACCATATATTTT. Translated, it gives CASRNPGTGVGNTIYF.

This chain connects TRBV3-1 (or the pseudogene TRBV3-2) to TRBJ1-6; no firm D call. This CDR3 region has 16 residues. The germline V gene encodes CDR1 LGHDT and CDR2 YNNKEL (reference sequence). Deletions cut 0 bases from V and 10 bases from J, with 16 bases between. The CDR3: CASSQDPAGSRSPLHF. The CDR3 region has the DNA TGTGCCAGCAGCCAAGATCCGGCGGGCTCGCGATCACCCCTCCACTTT.

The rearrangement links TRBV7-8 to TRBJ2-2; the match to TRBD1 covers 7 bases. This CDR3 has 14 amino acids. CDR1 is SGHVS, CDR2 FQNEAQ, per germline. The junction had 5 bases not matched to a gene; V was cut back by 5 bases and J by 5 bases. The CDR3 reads CASSRTGDTGELFF. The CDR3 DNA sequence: TGTGCCAGCAGCAGAACAGGGGATACCGGGGAGCTGTTTTTT. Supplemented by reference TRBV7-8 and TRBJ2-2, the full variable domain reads GAGVSQSPRYKVAKRGQDVALRCDPISGHVSLFWYQQALGQGPEFLTYFQNEAQLDKSGLPSDRFFAERPEGSVSTLKIQRTQQEDSAVYLCASSRTGDTGELFFGEGSRLTVL.

CDR3 region: CASSRQGYYEKLFF. In nucleotides, the CDR3 is TGTGCCAGCTCACGACAGGGGTATTATGAAAAACTGTTTTTT. The chain recombines TRBV18 with TRBJ1-4, with 8 nucleotides matching TRBD1. The germline gives CDR1 KGHSH, CDR2 LQKENI. This CDR3 contains 14 residues. The trim removed 4 bases at V and 6 bases at J, leaving 4 bases unmatched.

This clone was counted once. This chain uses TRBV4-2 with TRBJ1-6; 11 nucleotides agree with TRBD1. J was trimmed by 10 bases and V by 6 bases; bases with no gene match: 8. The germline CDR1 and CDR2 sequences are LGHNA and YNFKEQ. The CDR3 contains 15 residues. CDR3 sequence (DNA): TGTGCCAGCAGTCCGTGGACAGGGGGCGACTCACCCCTCCACTTT. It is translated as CASSPWTGGDSPLHF.

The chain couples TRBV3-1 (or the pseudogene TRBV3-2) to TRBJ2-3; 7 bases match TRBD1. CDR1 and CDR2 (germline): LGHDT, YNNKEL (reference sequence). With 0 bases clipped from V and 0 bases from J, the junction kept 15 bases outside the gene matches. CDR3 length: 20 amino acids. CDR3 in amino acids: CASSQEGPALTGISTDTQYF. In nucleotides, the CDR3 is TGTGCCAGCAGCCAAGAAGGCCCTGCTCTGACAGGGATTAGCACAGATACGCAGTATTTT.

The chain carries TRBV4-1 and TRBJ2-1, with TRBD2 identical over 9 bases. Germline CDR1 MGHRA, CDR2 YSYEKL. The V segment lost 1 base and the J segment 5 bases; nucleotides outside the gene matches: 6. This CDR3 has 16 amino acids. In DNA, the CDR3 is TGCGCCAGCAGCCAAGGTCTAGCGGGAAGGCACAATGAGCAGTTCTTC. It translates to CASSQGLAGRHNEQFF.

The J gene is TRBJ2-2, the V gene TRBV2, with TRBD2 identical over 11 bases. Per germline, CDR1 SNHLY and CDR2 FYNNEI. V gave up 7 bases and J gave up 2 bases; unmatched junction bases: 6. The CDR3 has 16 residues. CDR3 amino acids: CASTRGTSGNTGELFF. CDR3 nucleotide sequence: TGTGCCAGCACCCGGGGGACTAGCGGTAACACCGGGGAGCTGTTTTTT.

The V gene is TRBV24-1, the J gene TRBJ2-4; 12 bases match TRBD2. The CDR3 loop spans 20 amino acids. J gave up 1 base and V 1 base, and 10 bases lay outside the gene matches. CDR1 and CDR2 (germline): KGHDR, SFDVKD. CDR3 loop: CATSDLLAGGPYSAKNIQYF. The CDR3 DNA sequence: TGTGCCACCAGTGATTTACTAGCGGGAGGACCCTACTCGGCCAAAAACATTCAGTACTTC.

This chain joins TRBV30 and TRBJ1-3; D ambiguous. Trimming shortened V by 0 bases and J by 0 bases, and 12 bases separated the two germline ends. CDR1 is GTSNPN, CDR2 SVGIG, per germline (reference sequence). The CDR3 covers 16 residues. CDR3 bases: TGTGCCTGGAGTGTTATCGGGTTCTACTCTGGAAACACCATATATTTT. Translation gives CAWSVIGFYSGNTIYF.

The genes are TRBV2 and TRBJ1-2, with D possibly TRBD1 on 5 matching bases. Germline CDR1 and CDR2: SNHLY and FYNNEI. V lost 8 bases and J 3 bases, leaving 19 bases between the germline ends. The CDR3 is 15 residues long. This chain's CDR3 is CASGMSGRADYGYTF. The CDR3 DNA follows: TGTGCCAGCGGAATGTCTGGCAGGGCCGACTATGGCTACACCTTC.

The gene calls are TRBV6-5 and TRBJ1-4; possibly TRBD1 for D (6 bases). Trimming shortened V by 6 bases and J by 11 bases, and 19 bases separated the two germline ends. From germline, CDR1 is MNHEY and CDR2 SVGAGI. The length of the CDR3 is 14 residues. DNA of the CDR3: TGTGCCAGCAGCACAACCCCGGGACATTCCAAACTGTTTTTT. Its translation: CASSTTPGHSKLFF.

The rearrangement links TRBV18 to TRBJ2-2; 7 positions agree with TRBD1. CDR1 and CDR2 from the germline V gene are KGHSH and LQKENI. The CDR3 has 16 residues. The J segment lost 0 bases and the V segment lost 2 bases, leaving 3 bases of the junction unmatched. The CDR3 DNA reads TGTGCCAGCTCACCAACTCAGGGGGCGAACACCGGGGAGCTGTTTTTT. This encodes CASSPTQGANTGELFF.

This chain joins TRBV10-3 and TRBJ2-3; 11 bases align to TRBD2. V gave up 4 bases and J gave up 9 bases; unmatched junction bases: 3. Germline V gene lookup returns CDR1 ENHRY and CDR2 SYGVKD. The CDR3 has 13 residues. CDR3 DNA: TGTGCCATCAGTGTGCCTAGCGGGAGGACGCAGTATTTT. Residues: CAISVPSGRTQYF.

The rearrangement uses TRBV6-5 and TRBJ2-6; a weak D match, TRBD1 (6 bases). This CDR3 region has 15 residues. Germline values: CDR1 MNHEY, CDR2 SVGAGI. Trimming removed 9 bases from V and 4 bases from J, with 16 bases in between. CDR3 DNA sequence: TGTGCCAGGATTACCACAGGGACCGGGGCCAACGTCCTGACTTTC. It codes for CARITTGTGANVLTF.

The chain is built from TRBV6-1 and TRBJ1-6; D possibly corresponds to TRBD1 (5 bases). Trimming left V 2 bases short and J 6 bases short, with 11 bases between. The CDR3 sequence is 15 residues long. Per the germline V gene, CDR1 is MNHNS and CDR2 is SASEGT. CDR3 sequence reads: CASSERGSSNSPLHF. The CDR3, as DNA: TGTGCCAGCAGTGAAAGGGGCAGCAGTAATTCACCCCTCCACTTT.

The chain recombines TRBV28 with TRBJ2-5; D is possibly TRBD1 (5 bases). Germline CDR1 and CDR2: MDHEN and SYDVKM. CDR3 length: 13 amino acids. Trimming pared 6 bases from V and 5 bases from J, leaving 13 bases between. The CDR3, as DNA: TGTGCCAGCAGCTTGTGGGGCGCGGAGACCCAGTACTTC. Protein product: CASSLWGAETQYF.

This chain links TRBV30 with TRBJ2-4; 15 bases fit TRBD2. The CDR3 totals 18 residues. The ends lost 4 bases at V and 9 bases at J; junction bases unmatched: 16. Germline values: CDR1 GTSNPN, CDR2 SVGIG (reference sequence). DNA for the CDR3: TGTGCCTGGAATAGGGGCCACGGACTAGCGGGAGGGCCGACCATTCAGTACTTC. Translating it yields CAWNRGHGLAGGPTIQYF.

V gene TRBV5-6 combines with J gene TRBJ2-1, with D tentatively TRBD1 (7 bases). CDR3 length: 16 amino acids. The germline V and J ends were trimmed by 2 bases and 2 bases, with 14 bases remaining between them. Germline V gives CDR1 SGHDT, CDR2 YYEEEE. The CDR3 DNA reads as TGTGCCAGCAGCTTCTCTCCCAGGGGGGCCTACAATGAGCAGTTCTTC. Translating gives CASSFSPRGAYNEQFF.

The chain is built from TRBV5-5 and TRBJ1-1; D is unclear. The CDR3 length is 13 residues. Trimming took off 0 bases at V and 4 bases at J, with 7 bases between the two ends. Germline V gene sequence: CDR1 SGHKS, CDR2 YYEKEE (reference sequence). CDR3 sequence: CASSLEETTEAFF. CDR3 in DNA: TGTGCCAGCAGCTTGGAGGAGACCACTGAAGCTTTCTTT.

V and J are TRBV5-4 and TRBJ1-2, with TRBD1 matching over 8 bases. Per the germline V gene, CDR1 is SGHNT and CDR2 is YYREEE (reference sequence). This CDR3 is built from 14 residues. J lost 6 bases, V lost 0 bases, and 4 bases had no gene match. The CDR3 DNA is TGTGCCAGCAGCTTGGCCAGGGGGCTGGATGGCTACACCTTC. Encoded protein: CASSLARGLDGYTF.